The rows below give T cell receptor beta chains drawn from one sample of a study of technical replicates of blood from a few donors. The protocol was immunoSEQ multiplex PCR, while the TCRdb copy is restricted to in-frame clones and leaves out a portion. The data show some 78,000 clones, 94% seen once. Specimen: T cells isolated from PBMCs. The receptors here all came from a human donor in good health. CDR3s include the opening cysteine and the closing phenylalanine or tryptophan. The D gene is left open where the match is weak. Clone size is given for some rows only: seen once, a few or many times, or a class if the clone is expanded.

V	size	D	length	J	DNA	CDR3
TRBV7-8	-	TRBD1	16	TRBJ1-5	TGTGCCAGCAGCTTAGTCGAGGGACAGGGGGCGCAGCCCCAGCATTTT	CASSLVEGQGAQPQHF
TRBV6-1	-	-	15	TRBJ2-4	TGTGCCAGCAGAGCCGCGGGGGCACCGTCAGACATTCAGTACTTC	CASRAAGAPSDIQYF
TRBV7-9	-	TRBD2	14	TRBJ2-7	TGTGCCAGCAGGGCGGGGGGGAGCTCCTACGAGCAGTACTTC	CASRAGGSSYEQYF
TRBV11-3	-	-	13	TRBJ1-1	TGTGCCAGCAACCCCTCGGGGAGACCCGAAGCTTTCTTT	CASNPSGRPEAFF
TRBV5-1	-	TRBD1	15	TRBJ2-2	TGCGCCAGCAGCGCAGGGACAGGGGGCGATGGGGAGCTGTTTTTT	CASSAGTGGDGELFF
TRBV28	-	TRBD1	16	TRBJ1-5	TGTGCCAGCAGTTTAAGTGGACAGGGTTACAATCAGCCCCAGCATTTT	CASSLSGQGYNQPQHF
TRBV19	once	TRBD1	16	TRBJ1-5	TGTGCCAGTAGTATACGGATAACAGGGGCATGGCAGCCCCAGCATTTT	CASSIRITGAWQPQHF
TRBV6-5	-	-	13	TRBJ1-4	TGTGCCAGCAGTTACAACAGAAATGAAAAACTGTTTTTT	CASSYNRNEKLFF
TRBV5-4	once	-	14	TRBJ1-4	TGTGCCAGCAGCCTGACACCCACTAATGAAAAACTGTTTTTT	CASSLTPTNEKLFF
TRBV9	-	-	14	TRBJ1-1	TGTGCCAGCAGCGTGCAGGTCTCAAACACTGAAGCTTTCTTT	CASSVQVSNTEAFF
TRBV5-1	-	-	16	TRBJ1-1	TGCGCCAGCAGCTTGGTGAGGGTAAAGGACGGCACTGAAGCTTTCTTT	CASSLVRVKDGTEAFF
TRBV6-5	-	TRBD1	13	TRBJ1-5	TGTGCCAGGATTGACAGGGGGAATCAGCCCCAGCATTTT	CARIDRGNQPQHF
TRBV7-8	-	-	19	TRBJ2-7	TGTGCCAGCAGCCCACGACTAATGGGGTCCGGCAAAAAACGCTACGAGCAGTACTTC	CASSPRLMGSGKKRYEQYF
TRBV5-1	-	TRBD1	15	TRBJ2-3	TGCGCCAGCAGCTACACAGGGGCTCTCACAGATACGCAGTATTTT	CASSYTGALTDTQYF
TRBV30	once	-	13	TRBJ2-5	TGTGCCTGGAGTGTACAGCTTTCGGAGACCCAGTACTTC	CAWSVQLSETQYF
TRBV7-9	-	TRBD2	18	TRBJ2-7	TGTGCCAGCAGCCACCCACTCTTCCTAGCGGGGTTCTCCTACGAGCAGTACTTC	CASSHPLFLAGFSYEQYF
TRBV6-1	-	-	14	TRBJ1-6	TGTGCCAGCAGTGAGGTATCAGGGGATTCACCCCTCCACTTT	CASSEVSGDSPLHF
TRBV5-1	-	TRBD1	15	TRBJ2-1	TGCGCCAGCAGCTTGACCGGGACAGCCCACAATGAGCAGTTCTTC	CASSLTGTAHNEQFF
TRBV5-1	-	-	14	TRBJ1-1	TGCGCCAGCAGCTGGGACCACGGGGGCACTGAAGCTTTCTTT	CASSWDHGGTEAFF
TRBV27	-	TRBD2	15	TRBJ2-1	TGTGCCAGCAGTTCCCCCGCGGGGGGGCCCAATGAGCAGTTCTTC	CASSSPAGGPNEQFF
TRBV6-5	-	-	14	TRBJ1-2	TGTGCCAGCAGTTACAGGGGCCCTAACTATGGCTACACCTTC	CASSYRGPNYGYTF
TRBV6-5	-	-	13	TRBJ2-2	TGTGCCAGCAGACCCGGGGACACCGGGGAGCTGTTTTTT	CASRPGDTGELFF
TRBV5-1	-	TRBD2	18	TRBJ2-1	TGCGCCAGCCAACCGACTGGGACTAGCGGGAGGAACGGCGATGAGCAGTTCTTC	CASQPTGTSGRNGDEQFF
TRBV2	-	TRBD2	15	TRBJ2-7	TGTGCCAGCAGTCTCGCTCTAGCGGGAGTAAACGAGCAGTACTTC	CASSLALAGVNEQYF
TRBV6-6	-	TRBD2	16	TRBJ2-3	TGTGCCAGCAGCGTCGGGGCGGGGGGGCAATCGGATACGCAGTATTTT	CASSVGAGGQSDTQYF
TRBV25-1	-	-	14	TRBJ1-1	TGTGCCAGCAGTGACCCACAACCCAACACTGAAGCTTTCTTT	CASSDPQPNTEAFF
TRBV6-5	-	TRBD2	16	TRBJ2-7	TGTGCCAGCAGTTGGAGACTAGCGGGAGTTAGCTACGAGCAGTACTTC	CASSWRLAGVSYEQYF
TRBV6-5	-	TRBD1	14	TRBJ2-2	TGTGCCAGCAGTTACTCTCAGGGGGCCGGGGAGCTGTTTTTT	CASSYSQGAGELFF
TRBV7-9	-	TRBD2	15	TRBJ2-1	TGTGCCAGCAGCCGCGGGGGGAGGGGGAACAATGAGCAGTTCTTC	CASSRGGRGNNEQFF
TRBV28	-	-	16	TRBJ2-7	TGTGCCAGCAGTTTGGGACTTCCACGGCCCTCCTACGAGCAGTACTTC	CASSLGLPRPSYEQYF
TRBV2	-	-	14	TRBJ1-4	TGTGCCAGCGGCCGGAGCCGTCAGAAAGAAAAACTGTTTTTT	CASGRSRQKEKLFF
TRBV7-9	-	-	13	TRBJ1-5	TGTGCCAGCAGCTTAGGAATCAGTCAGCCCCAGCATTTT	CASSLGISQPQHF
TRBV7-9	few	-	13	TRBJ1-1	TGTGCCAGCAGCGGGGCGGGGGTGACTGAAGCTTTCTTT	CASSGAGVTEAFF
TRBV7-8	once	-	15	TRBJ2-5	TGTGCCAGCAGCTTAAAGGGGGGGGCAAAAGAGACCCAGTACTTC	CASSLKGGAKETQYF
TRBV19	-	TRBD1	15	TRBJ2-1	TGTGCCAGTACTCACGGACAGGGGGCCTACAATGAGCAGTTCTTC	CASTHGQGAYNEQFF
TRBV4-2	-	TRBD1	15	TRBJ2-2	TGTGCCAGCAGCCAGATAACGACAGGGACCGGGGAGCTGTTTTTT	CASSQITTGTGELFF
TRBV13	-	TRBD2	15	TRBJ2-7	TGTGCCAGCAGCCCCGGACTAGCAGTATCCTACGAGCAGTACTTC	CASSPGLAVSYEQYF
TRBV7-2	-	TRBD2	16	TRBJ2-3	TGTGCCAGCAGCCATCCTAGCGGGGGGGGCCCAGATACGCAGTATTTT	CASSHPSGGGPDTQYF
TRBV7-9	-	TRBD1	13	TRBJ2-7	TGTGCCAGCAGCTCGGGGACAGATTACGAGCAGTACTTC	CASSSGTDYEQYF
TRBV30	-	-	11	TRBJ1-1	TGTGCCTGGAGTAGGAGAACGAGAGCTTTCTTT	CAWSRRTRAFF
TRBV6-1	-	-	14	TRBJ1-5	TGTGCCAGCAGTGAGTCCGGGAGCAATCAGCCCCAGCATTTT	CASSESGSNQPQHF
TRBV5-1	-	-	15	TRBJ2-3	TGCGCCAGCAGCTTGGGGGTAGCGGGCACAGATACGCAGTATTTT	CASSLGVAGTDTQYF
TRBV5-1	once	-	15	TRBJ2-6	TGCGCCAGCAGCTTGGAGGGGCCTGGGGCCAACGTCCTGACTTTC	CASSLEGPGANVLTF
TRBV7-9	-	TRBD2	15	TRBJ2-3	TGTGCCAGCAGCTTCGAAACTAGCGGGGGGGATACGCAGTATTTT	CASSFETSGGDTQYF